The rows below give T cell receptor beta chains drawn from one sample of a study of response to subunit inactivated influenza vaccine. MiXCR was run by TCRdb on the RT-PCR reads, yielding one entry per CDR3 protein. The profile shows hundreds of thousands of distinct CDR3 sequences, roughly 10% of them singletons. These data are also associated with another study on T cells expressing NK-cell markers.

The specimen was PBMCs from blood, collected on the day of vaccination. These receptors were obtained from a man between 45 and 60 years old who received an inactivated influenza vaccine. Both conserved end residues are part of each CDR3. A D gene is named only where the DNA matches it firmly. Expanded clones get a size class; other rows say once, few or many, or leave the size out.

clone_size: few
cdr3_length: 15
v_call: TRBV7-2
d_call: NA
j_call: TRBJ1-5
cdr3_nt: TGTGCCAGCAGCTTAGGGACACTTAGCAATCAGCCCCAGCATTTT
cdr3_aa: CASSLGTLSNQPQHF

clone_size: few
cdr3_length: 17
v_call: TRBV5-5
d_call: TRBD2
j_call: TRBJ2-1
cdr3_nt: TGTGCCAGCAGCAACCCAGCGGGAATGAGCTCCTACAATGAGCAGTTCTTC
cdr3_aa: CASSNPAGMSSYNEQFF

clone_size: few
cdr3_length: 16
v_call: TRBV28
d_call: NA
j_call: TRBJ2-2
cdr3_nt: TGTGCCAGCAGTCCACACATAGGACACCTCTCCGGGGAGCTGTTTTTT
cdr3_aa: CASSPHIGHLSGELFF

clone_size: few
cdr3_length: 12
v_call: TRBV5-1
d_call: NA
j_call: TRBJ1-1
cdr3_nt: TGTGCCAGCAGCTTAGCGGGGTCCGAAGCTTTCTTT
cdr3_aa: CASSLAGSEAFF

clone_size: few
cdr3_length: 13
v_call: TRBV12-3/TRBV12-4
d_call: NA
j_call: TRBJ1-1
cdr3_nt: TGTGCCAGCAGTCACTCTGCGGCGGCTGAAGCTTTCTTT
cdr3_aa: CASSHSAAAEAFF

clone_size: NA
cdr3_length: 15
v_call: TRBV5-6
d_call: TRBD1
j_call: TRBJ2-2
cdr3_nt: TGTGCCAGCACCCGAGGGACAGCTATGGCCGGGGAGCTGTTTTTT
cdr3_aa: CASTRGTAMAGELFF

clone_size: few
cdr3_length: 16
v_call: TRBV20-1
d_call: TRBD2
j_call: TRBJ2-1
cdr3_nt: TGCAGTGCTAGAGATCCTCGGACTAGCCTCGACAATGAGCAGTTCTTC
cdr3_aa: CSARDPRTSLDNEQFF

clone_size: few
cdr3_length: 14
v_call: TRBV20-1
d_call: NA
j_call: TRBJ1-4
cdr3_nt: TGCAGTGCTAAAACCGACAGGTCTTTTGAAAAACTGTTTTTT
cdr3_aa: CSAKTDRSFEKLFF

clone_size: few
cdr3_length: 15
v_call: TRBV5-1
d_call: NA
j_call: TRBJ2-5
cdr3_nt: TGCGCCAGCAGCTTAGGAGACTGGGAACAAGAGACCCAGTACTTC
cdr3_aa: CASSLGDWEQETQYF

clone_size: few
cdr3_length: 11
v_call: TRBV20-1
d_call: TRBD2
j_call: TRBJ2-7
cdr3_nt: TGCAGTCTAGCGGGAGACTACGAGCAGTACTTC
cdr3_aa: CSLAGDYEQYF

clone_size: many
cdr3_length: 14
v_call: TRBV29-1
d_call: NA
j_call: TRBJ2-7
cdr3_nt: TGCAGCGTCCTGGACAGAGAATCCCCCTACGAGCAGTACTTC
cdr3_aa: CSVLDRESPYEQYF

clone_size: NA
cdr3_length: 17
v_call: TRBV4-3
d_call: TRBD1
j_call: TRBJ2-1
cdr3_nt: TGCGCCAGCAGCCAGGTCCCGGGACAGGGGAGGGACAATGAGCAGTTCTTC
cdr3_aa: CASSQVPGQGRDNEQFF

clone_size: few
cdr3_length: 17
v_call: TRBV18
d_call: TRBD2
j_call: TRBJ2-6
cdr3_nt: TGTGCCAGCTCCCTCTTGGGGAGGGAGGCAGGGGCCAACGTCCTGACTTTC
cdr3_aa: CASSLLGREAGANVLTF

clone_size: NA
cdr3_length: 16
v_call: TRBV15
d_call: TRBD2
j_call: TRBJ2-1
cdr3_nt: TGTGCCACCAACAGGAAAGCGGGGGCGATCTACAATGAGCAGTTCTTC
cdr3_aa: CATNRKAGAIYNEQFF

clone_size: NA
cdr3_length: 14
v_call: TRBV12-3/TRBV12-4
d_call: NA
j_call: TRBJ1-5
cdr3_nt: TGTGCCAGCAGTCACAACACAGGGAGTAAAGCCCAGCATTTT
cdr3_aa: CASSHNTGSKAQHF

clone_size: NA
cdr3_length: 17
v_call: TRBV7-9
d_call: NA
j_call: TRBJ2-1
cdr3_nt: TGTGCCAGCAGCTTAGCCAGGCTAGCGCTCTCCTACAATGAGCAGTTCTTC
cdr3_aa: CASSLARLALSYNEQFF

clone_size: NA
cdr3_length: 14
v_call: TRBV24-1
d_call: TRBD2
j_call: TRBJ2-1
cdr3_nt: TGTGCCACCAGTGAGGGACTAGCCGAAAATGAGCAGTTCTTC
cdr3_aa: CATSEGLAENEQFF

clone_size: few
cdr3_length: 15
v_call: TRBV6-5
d_call: NA
j_call: TRBJ1-3
cdr3_nt: TGTGCCAGCAGTTATCGACAGGCCTCTGGAAACACCATATATTTT
cdr3_aa: CASSYRQASGNTIYF

clone_size: NA
cdr3_length: 14
v_call: TRBV6-2/TRBV6-3
d_call: NA
j_call: TRBJ2-2
cdr3_nt: TGTGCCAGCAGTCACGTCCGGGTCACCGGGGAGCTGTTTTTT
cdr3_aa: CASSHVRVTGELFF

clone_size: NA
cdr3_length: 16
v_call: TRBV20-1
d_call: TRBD2
j_call: TRBJ2-1
cdr3_nt: TGCAGTGCCACCCGGGGGGGATTTGGGACAATGGATGAGCAGTTCTTC
cdr3_aa: CSATRGGFGTMDEQFF

clone_size: few
cdr3_length: 15
v_call: TRBV5-1
d_call: NA
j_call: TRBJ1-6
cdr3_nt: TGCGCCAGCAGCTTGTCGTTCGGGGGTAATTCACCCCTCCACTTT
cdr3_aa: CASSLSFGGNSPLHF

clone_size: few
cdr3_length: 14
v_call: TRBV7-8
d_call: TRBD2
j_call: TRBJ2-5
cdr3_nt: TGTGCCAGCAGCTTCAAGCGGGGGGCTGAGACCCAGTACTTC
cdr3_aa: CASSFKRGAETQYF

clone_size: many
cdr3_length: 16
v_call: TRBV12-3/TRBV12-4
d_call: NA
j_call: TRBJ1-1
cdr3_nt: TGTGCCAGCACCCCCGACTGGGGCAGCCTGAACACTGAAGCTTTCTTT
cdr3_aa: CASTPDWGSLNTEAFF

clone_size: NA
cdr3_length: 19
v_call: TRBV11-1
d_call: TRBD2
j_call: TRBJ2-7
cdr3_nt: TGTGCCAGCAACCCTATTCCCGGGACTAGCGGGGGGGATGACTACGAGCAGTACTTC
cdr3_aa: CASNPIPGTSGGDDYEQYF

clone_size: once
cdr3_length: 14
v_call: TRBV20-1
d_call: NA
j_call: TRBJ2-7
cdr3_nt: TGCAGTGCTAGAGATCTAGGCTTATTTGGAGGGCAGTACTTC
cdr3_aa: CSARDLGLFGGQYF